This note documents a single T cell receptor (beta chain) sequence. CDR1 SGHRS and CDR2 YFSETQ come from the germline V gene. V dropped 6 bases and J dropped 0 bases, with 12 bases sitting between them. This CDR3 has 15 residues. In the authors' workflow: Amplified reference gene primers provided the basis for estimating nucleated cell counts. Here immunoSEQ multiplex PCR was the method, and the copy in TCRdb shows in-frame clones only, minus some. Clonal size and the V and J genes are those of that table, whereas D and trimming came from the DNA. Of a few hundred thousand clones in the sample, around 89% were seen once. This specimen comes from a study of blood T cell repertoires in COVID-19. The wider study: The samples span acute and convalescent COVID-19 from the United States, Italy and Spain. PBMCs, B-cell-depleted T cells, or T cells were the source of the cDNA or gDNA that made up the material.

Material for sequencing was peripheral blood. V is TRBV5-1 and J is TRBJ2-2; weak D call: TRBD1 (5 bases). The clonotype comes from a man younger than 30 who had recovered from COVID-19. CDR3 protein: CASTYGASNTGELFF. The CDR3 coding sequence is TGCGCCAGCACCTATGGGGCTTCGAACACCGGGGAGCTGTTTTTT.